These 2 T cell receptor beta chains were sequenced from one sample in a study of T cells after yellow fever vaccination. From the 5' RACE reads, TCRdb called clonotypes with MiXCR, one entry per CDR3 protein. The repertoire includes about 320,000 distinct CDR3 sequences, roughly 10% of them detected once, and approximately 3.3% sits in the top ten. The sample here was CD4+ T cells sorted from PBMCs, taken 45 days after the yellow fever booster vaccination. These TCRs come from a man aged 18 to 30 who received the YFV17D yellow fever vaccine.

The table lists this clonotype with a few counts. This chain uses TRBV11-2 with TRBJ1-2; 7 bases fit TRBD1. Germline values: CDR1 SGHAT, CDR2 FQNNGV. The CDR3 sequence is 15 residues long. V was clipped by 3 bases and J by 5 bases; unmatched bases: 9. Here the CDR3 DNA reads TGTGCCAGCAGCTTTCCCGGGACAGCTAGATATGGCTACACCTTC. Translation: CASSFPGTARYGYTF. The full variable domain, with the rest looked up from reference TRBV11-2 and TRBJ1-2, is EAGVAQSPRYKIIEKRQSVAFWCNPISGHATLYWYQQILGQGPKLLIQFQNNGVVDDSQLPKDRFSAERLKGVDSTLKIQPAKLEDSAVYLCASSFPGTARYGYTFGSGTRLTVV.

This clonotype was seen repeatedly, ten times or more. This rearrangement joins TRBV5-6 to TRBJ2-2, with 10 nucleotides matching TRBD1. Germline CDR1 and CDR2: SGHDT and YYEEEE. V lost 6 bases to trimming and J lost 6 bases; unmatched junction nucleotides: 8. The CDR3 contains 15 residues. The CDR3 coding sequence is TGTGCCAGCATTCCGGGACAGGGGACCGCCGGGGAGCTGTTTTTT. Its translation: CASIPGQGTAGELFF.